Each of the 13 T cell receptor beta chains below was sequenced from the same sample in a study of regulatory T cells in long-lasting Graves disease. Construction of the TCR beta libraries employed iRepertoire HTBI primers in conjunction with Arm-PCR of CDR3 regions. TCRdb processed the multiplex PCR reads anew with MiXCR; each CDR3 protein has one entry. Seen here are about 620,000 distinct CDR3 sequences, about 15% observed once, and the top ten hold around a sixth. Specified time point: newly diagnosed GD, antithyroid drugs for less than 3 months. Researchers made the TCR library from RNA that was extracted from PBMCs. These records were also assigned to another study, of T cells in Graves' hyperthyroidism and ophthalmopathy.

The sequencing used peripheral blood mononuclear cells (PBMCs), collected at new diagnosis, from a patient treated with antithyroid drugs. The receptors were sampled from a woman aged 25 to 39 with Graves disease.

As for this clonotype: Its ends do not fully match the called genes, so a read error is possible. The rearrangement joins TRBV6-2 or TRBV6-3 to TRBJ2-2, with D perhaps matching TRBD2 (6 bases). Germline values: CDR1 MNHEY, CDR2 SVGEGT. This CDR3 region has 15 residues. The CDR3 region is CANSSPTSGTGELFF. CDR3 coding DNA: TGTGCCAACAGTTCCCCGACTAGTGGGACCGGGGAGCTGTTTTTT.

The J gene is TRBJ2-2, the V gene TRBV6-2 or TRBV6-3; 8 bases line up with TRBD2. The CDR3 contains 15 residues. The J segment lost 5 bases and the V segment lost 5 bases, leaving 7 bases of the junction unmatched. Germline CDR1 and CDR2: MNHEY and SVGEGT. The CDR3 bases are TGTGCCAGCAGTCGCGGGACTAGTAGGACCGGGGAGCTGTTTTTT. This translates into CASSRGTSRTGELFF.

This clonotype was seen many times. The chain employs TRBV28 and TRBJ1-2; 8 nucleotides agree with TRBD1. The V gene end was trimmed by 6 bases and the J gene end by 3 bases; junction bases not matched to a gene: 6. The germline V gene has CDR1 MDHEN and CDR2 SYDVKM. CDR3 length equals 14 residues. The DNA of the CDR3 is TGTGCCAGCAGATCAGGGGGCGCGGACTATGGCTACACCTTC. Encoded protein: CASRSGGADYGYTF.

This clonotype was seen at least ten times. This chain connects TRBV28 to TRBJ2-7, with D tentatively TRBD1 or TRBD2 (5 bases each). In germline, CDR1 is MDHEN, CDR2 SYDVKM. This CDR3 has 14 residues. Between the trimmed V and J ends, which lost 4 bases and 0 bases, there was a span of 10 bases. The CDR3 region is CASSSAGSSYEQYF. The CDR3 DNA follows: TGTGCCAGCAGTTCCGCAGGGAGCTCCTACGAGCAGTACTTC.

With respect to this clonotype: Germline is not matched at one junction end, which may reflect a read error. The CDR3 DNA is TGTGCCTGGAGTGTCTCCAGCCTAGGGGGGTTC. Its translation is CAWSVSSLGGF. The chain has TRBV30 and TRBJ2-7; D is possibly TRBD1 or TRBD2 (6 bases each). There are 11 residues in the CDR3. Germline values: CDR1 GTSNPN, CDR2 SVGIG (reference sequence).

This clonotype was counted ten times or more. The genes are TRBV28 and TRBJ1-5, with 8 positions matching TRBD1. The germline V gene has CDR1 MDHEN and CDR2 SYDVKM. J gave up 3 bases and V 6 bases, and 10 bases lay outside the gene matches. This CDR3 region has 16 residues. CDR3 DNA: TGTGCCAGCAGGACGGCAGGGCAGGGGGCCAATCAGCCCCAGCATTTT. Protein sequence: CASRTAGQGANQPQHF.

This clonotype showed up many times. The gene calls are TRBV9 and TRBJ2-7; 9 nucleotides agree with TRBD1. This CDR3 is built from 15 residues. The germline gives CDR1 SGDLS, CDR2 YYNGEE. V was clipped by 4 bases and J by 6 bases; unmatched bases: 11. The CDR3 reads CASSQMGTGLGEQYF. Here the CDR3 DNA reads TGTGCCAGCAGCCAAATGGGGACAGGGCTTGGCGAGCAGTACTTC.

This clonotype was counted a few times. V and J are TRBV18 and TRBJ1-2, with D possibly being TRBD1 (6 bases). CDR3 length equals 15 residues. The V and J ends lost 4 bases and 0 bases respectively, with 12 bases between them. The V gene's germline CDR1 is KGHSH and CDR2 LQKENI. The CDR3 spells CASSLKQGSNYGYTF. CDR3 coding DNA: TGTGCCAGCTCACTAAAACAGGGCTCTAACTATGGCTACACCTTC.

This clonotype was seen repeatedly, ten times or more. The chain combines TRBV30 with TRBJ1-1, with D maybe TRBD1 (6 bases). V shed 8 bases and J shed 3 bases, with 10 bases lying between them. Germline CDR1 reads GTSNPN; CDR2 reads SVGIG (reference sequence). The length of the CDR3 is 11 residues. CDR3 nucleotides: TGTGCCACGACAGGATACACTGAAGCTTTCTTT. It codes for CATTGYTEAFF.

This clonotype showed up just a few times. The V gene is TRBV18, the J gene TRBJ2-3, with D perhaps matching TRBD1 (6 bases). The CDR3 is 15 residues long. V lost 8 bases and J 3 bases, leaving 18 bases between the germline ends. CDR1 KGHSH and CDR2 LQKENI come from the germline V gene. CDR3 nucleotide sequence: TGTGCCAGCCCTACCCCAGGGGCGGGTACAGATACGCAGTATTTT. It specifies CASPTPGAGTDTQYF.

On this clonotype: A much larger clone is a single base away; this may be a read error. The rearrangement joins TRBV2 to TRBJ1-1; D not certain. CDR1 and CDR2 from the germline V gene are SNHLY and FYNNEI. The CDR3 consists of 12 residues. CDR3: CTSSADITRAFF. The DNA of the CDR3 is TGTACCAGCAGTGCTGACATTACCAGAGCTTTCTTT.

This clonotype was recorded a few times. The chain is built from TRBV20-1 and TRBJ1-1; weak D call: TRBD1 (6 bases). The germline V gene encodes CDR1 DFQATT and CDR2 SNEGSKA (reference sequence). The CDR3 is 15 amino acids. Between the trimmed V and J ends, which lost 6 bases and 6 bases, there was a span of 23 bases. CDR3 DNA: TGCAGTGCGACGTCCCCAGACTATTCAGGGGCTGAAGCTTTCTTT. Protein sequence: CSATSPDYSGAEAFF.

This clonotype has ten or more counts. The chain has TRBV11-1 and TRBJ1-3; D is uncertain. The CDR3 is 14 residues long. Trimming took 5 bases from V and 4 from J, leaving 12 bases between them. CDR1 is SGHAT, CDR2 FQDESV, per germline (reference sequence). CDR3 DNA: TGTGCCAGCAGCCCGGATGAACTAGGAAACACCATATATTTT. Translating gives CASSPDELGNTIYF.